A single sample is the source of the 21 T cell receptor beta chains below, sequenced in a study of T cell responses to AZD1222 COVID-19 vaccine. The protocol was immunoSEQ multiplex PCR, while the TCRdb copy is restricted to in-frame clones and leaves out a portion. The sample lists fewer than 150,000 clones; about 88% were seen once. The specimen was peripheral blood, collected 28 days after the second AZD1222 dose. Receptors were obtained from an adult who received the AZD1222 COVID-19 vaccine.

The chain carries TRBV7-9 and TRBJ1-4, with D uncertain. The CDR3 contains 13 residues. V lost 5 bases and J lost 7, with 11 bases in between. The germline V gene encodes CDR1 SEHNR and CDR2 FQNEAQ (reference sequence). The CDR3 region has the DNA TGTGCCAGCAGCATACCTTCGGGTGAAAAACTGTTTTTT. Its protein is CASSIPSGEKLFF.

The gene calls are TRBV9 and TRBJ1-2; D is unresolved. The ends were cut back, 0 bases at V and 4 bases at J, with 13 bases in the middle. The V gene's germline CDR1 is SGDLS and CDR2 YYNGEE. The CDR3 is made up of 15 amino acids. Here the CDR3 reads CASSVGTGKGYGYTF. The DNA of the CDR3 is TGTGCCAGCAGCGTAGGGACGGGTAAGGGCTATGGCTACACCTTC.

V gene TRBV3-1 (or the pseudogene TRBV3-2) combines with J gene TRBJ1-4, with D unclear. The CDR3 is made up of 15 amino acids. Germline values: CDR1 LGHDT, CDR2 YNNKEL (reference sequence). V lost 0 bases, J lost 11 bases, and 16 bases lay in between. CDR3 DNA sequence: TGTGCCAGCAGCCAAGATTCGGCAGGTATGTCGAAACTGTTTTTT. Protein product: CASSQDSAGMSKLFF.

J is TRBJ2-1 and V is TRBV19; 11 nucleotides match TRBD2. Germline trimming cut 6 bases from V and 5 bases from J; bases unmatched to any gene: 6. Per the germline V gene, CDR1 is LNHDA and CDR2 is SQIVND (reference sequence). The CDR3 contains 15 residues. CDR3 sequence (DNA): TGTGCCAGTAGAGAAGGGACTAGCGGAAACAATGAGCAGTTCTTC. Amino acids: CASREGTSGNNEQFF.

This chain uses TRBV5-1 with TRBJ2-3, with D hard to call. Germline CDR1 reads SGHRS; CDR2 reads YFSETQ. The V and J ends lost 5 bases and 2 bases respectively, with 24 bases between them. The CDR3 is made up of 18 amino acids. In nucleotides, the CDR3 is TGCGCCAGCAGACAAGCTGAGAGACCGATTTACTTCACAGATACGCAGTATTTT. This encodes CASRQAERPIYFTDTQYF.

V gene TRBV6-5 combines with J gene TRBJ1-2, with TRBD1 identical over 8 bases. This CDR3 spans 15 amino acids. Trimming cost V 7 bases and J 8 bases; bases outside gene matches: 15. Per germline, CDR1 MNHEY and CDR2 SVGAGI. In DNA form, the CDR3 reads TGTGCCAGCACCAACCACAGAGGACAGGGAACCGGCTACACCTTC. It encodes CASTNHRGQGTGYTF.

The chain is built from TRBV5-1 and TRBJ1-6; 11 positions agree with TRBD1. V shed 4 bases, J shed 0 bases, and the junction held 3 bases outside the gene matches. This CDR3 spans 17 amino acids. Germline CDR1 and CDR2: SGHRS and YFSETQ. The CDR3 sequence: CASSPGTGGSYNSPLHF. The CDR3, as DNA: TGCGCCAGCAGCCCAGGGACAGGGGGCTCCTATAATTCACCCCTCCACTTT.

The chain links TRBV11-3 to TRBJ2-1; D call uncertain. The germline V gene has CDR1 SGHNT and CDR2 YENEEA. Trimming took 2 bases from V and 3 from J, leaving 2 bases between them. The CDR3 extends over 12 amino acids. The CDR3 coding sequence is TGTGCCAGCAGCTTAAGCTACAATGAGCAGTTCTTC. It is translated as CASSLSYNEQFF.

V usage is TRBV19 and J usage is TRBJ1-1, with D perhaps TRBD1 (6 bases). Germline V gene data show CDR1 as LNHDA and CDR2 as SQIVND (reference sequence). Trimming removed 7 bases at V and 1 base at J, with 25 bases between. CDR3 length equals 18 residues. CDR3 protein: CASTLLSPSLGGNTEAFF. As DNA, the CDR3 is TGTGCCAGTACCCTATTATCACCCTCCTTAGGGGGGAACACTGAAGCTTTCTTT.

This chain links TRBV27 with TRBJ2-1; 9 bases fit TRBD2. The CDR3 extends over 15 amino acids. J was trimmed by 6 bases and V by 5 bases; bases with no gene match: 8. The germline gives CDR1 MNHEY, CDR2 SMNVEV (reference sequence). The CDR3 DNA reads TGTGCCAGCAGTCCGATAGCGGGAGCGGTCAATGAGCAGTTCTTC. It specifies CASSPIAGAVNEQFF.

The chain has TRBV6-4 and TRBJ1-5; maybe TRBD1 (5 bases). Germline CDR1 is MRHNA and CDR2 is SNTAGT. This CDR3 is 14 amino acids long. Trimming pared 0 bases from V and 7 bases from J, leaving 10 bases between. The CDR3: CASSDSIGGQPQHF. CDR3 coding DNA: TGTGCCAGCAGTGACTCGATCGGGGGGCAGCCCCAGCATTTT.

The chain joins TRBV19 to TRBJ2-2; TRBD2 matches at 8 bases. The CDR3 has 14 amino acids. Germline V gene lookup returns CDR1 LNHDA and CDR2 SQIVND (reference sequence). V lost 6 bases to trimming and J lost 7 bases; unmatched junction nucleotides: 7. CDR3 in amino acids: CASRVQAGGGELFF. The CDR3 region has the DNA TGTGCCAGTAGAGTGCAGGCGGGAGGCGGGGAGCTGTTTTTT.

The chain is built from TRBV7-9 and TRBJ2-7; 8 nucleotides line up with TRBD2. This CDR3 comprises 14 residues. Per the germline V gene, CDR1 is SEHNR and CDR2 is FQNEAQ (reference sequence). V trimming: 5 bases; J trimming: 5 bases; junction bases outside the gene matches: 8. The CDR3 region has the DNA TGTGCCAGCAGCCCCTCGGGACTAGGGGACGAGCAGTACTTC. Its protein is CASSPSGLGDEQYF.

The chain has TRBV5-1 and TRBJ2-7; no clear D gene. The V gene lost 3 bases and the J gene lost 4 bases, with 8 bases spanning the gap. Germline V CDR1 and CDR2: SGHRS, YFSETQ. The CDR3 has 12 residues. The CDR3 DNA reads as TGCGCCAGCAGCTACTTGGGGTACGAGCAGTACTTC. The encoded protein is CASSYLGYEQYF. The whole variable domain, remainder taken from reference TRBV5-1 and TRBJ2-7, is KAGVTQTPRYLIKTRGQQVTLSCSPISGHRSVSWYQQTPGQGLQFLFEYFSETQRNKGNFPGRFSGRQFSNSRSEMNVSTLELGDSALYLCASSYLGYEQYFGPGTRLTVT.

The rearrangement uses TRBV19 and TRBJ1-2; 7 positions agree with TRBD1. The CDR3 contains 14 residues. Germline trimming cut 4 bases from V and 2 bases from J; bases unmatched to any gene: 4. Germline lookup yields CDR1 LNHDA and CDR2 SQIVND (reference sequence). CDR3 loop: CASSTGGGNYGYTF. The CDR3 DNA reads as TGTGCCAGTAGTACAGGGGGTGGAAACTATGGCTACACCTTC.

This clone was counted between two and nine times. The chain recombines TRBV5-5 with TRBJ1-2, with unresolved D. Trimming left V 4 bases short and J 4 bases short, with 14 bases between. This CDR3 has 14 amino acids. In germline, CDR1 is SGHKS, CDR2 YYEKEE (reference sequence). The CDR3 loop is CASSKDAIPYGYTF. In DNA form, the CDR3 reads TGTGCCAGCAGCAAGGACGCCATTCCCTATGGCTACACCTTC.

This chain links TRBV10-2 with TRBJ1-6, with no clear D. Germline CDR1 reads WSHSY; CDR2 reads SAAADI. The CDR3 length is 15 residues. The V end lost 7 bases, the J end lost 8 bases, and 18 bases lay between the germline ends. The DNA of the CDR3 is TGCGCCAGCAAAACACAAGGCCGGTTGTATTCACCCCTCCACTTT. Residues: CASKTQGRLYSPLHF.

The chain combines TRBV5-1 with TRBJ1-1; the D gene is possibly TRBD1 (5 bases). V dropped 4 bases and J dropped 0 bases, with 13 bases sitting between them. The CDR3 runs to 15 residues. Germline-derived CDR1 and CDR2 are SGHRS and YFSETQ. CDR3 sequence: CASSPGGVLNTEAFF. DNA for the CDR3: TGCGCCAGCAGCCCCGGGGGGGTATTGAACACTGAAGCTTTCTTT. The variable domain in full, completed from reference TRBV5-1 and TRBJ1-1, reads KAGVTQTPRYLIKTRGQQVTLSCSPISGHRSVSWYQQTPGQGLQFLFEYFSETQRNKGNFPGRFSGRQFSNSRSEMNVSTLELGDSALYLCASSPGGVLNTEAFFGQGTRLTVV.

V usage is TRBV6-5 and J usage is TRBJ1-5; the D gene is possibly TRBD1 (5 bases). CDR1 and CDR2 from the germline V gene are MNHEY and SVGAGI. Deletions cut 7 bases from V and 3 bases from J, with 10 bases between. CDR3 length: 13 residues. As DNA, the CDR3 is TGTGCCAGCACCCAGGACATCAATCAGCCCCAGCATTTT. As protein: CASTQDINQPQHF.

Regarding this clone: The junction shows a germline mismatch at one end, possibly a read error. The V and J genes are TRBV7-9 and TRBJ2-1, with unresolved D. The CDR3 has 11 amino acids. Germline CDR1 SEHNR, CDR2 FQNEAQ (reference sequence). The CDR3 loop reads CASSLGSEQFF. The CDR3 DNA sequence: TGTGCCAGCAGTTTAGGGTCTGAGCAGTTCTTC. The full variable domain, with the rest looked up from reference TRBV7-9 and TRBJ2-1, is DTGVSQNPRHKITKRGQNVTFRCDPISEHNRLYWYRQTLGQGPEFLTYFQNEAQLEKSRLLSDRFSAERPKGSFSTLEIQRTEQGDSAMYLCASSLGSEQFFGPGTRLTVL.

This chain's CDR3 is CASSPYIGPKTNTEAFF. CDR3 sequence (DNA): TGTGCCAGCAGTCCGTACATAGGGCCCAAGACGAACACTGAAGCTTTCTTT. The genes are TRBV27 and TRBJ1-1; D not resolved. Germline V gene lookup returns CDR1 MNHEY and CDR2 SMNVEV (reference sequence). The CDR3 has 17 amino acids. Between the trimmed V and J ends, which lost 5 bases and 1 base, there was a span of 20 bases.